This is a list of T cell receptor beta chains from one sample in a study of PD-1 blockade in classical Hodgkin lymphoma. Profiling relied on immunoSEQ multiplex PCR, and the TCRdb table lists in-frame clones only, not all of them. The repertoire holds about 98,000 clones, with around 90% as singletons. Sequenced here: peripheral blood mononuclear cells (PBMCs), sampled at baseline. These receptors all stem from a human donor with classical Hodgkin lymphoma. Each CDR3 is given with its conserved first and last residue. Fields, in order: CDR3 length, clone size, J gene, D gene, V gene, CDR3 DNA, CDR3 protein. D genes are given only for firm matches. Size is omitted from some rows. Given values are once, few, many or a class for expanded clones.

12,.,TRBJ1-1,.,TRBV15,TGTGCCACCAGTGCTACGAACACTGAAGCTTTCTTT,CATSATNTEAFF
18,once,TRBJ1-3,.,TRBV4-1,TGCGCCAGCAGCCAAGAAATTTTACGACGGTTAGATGGAAACACCATATATTTT,CASSQEILRRLDGNTIYF
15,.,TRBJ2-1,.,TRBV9,TGTGCCAGCAGCGTCTCTAGCCGAAGTGACAATGAGCAGTTCTTC,CASSVSSRSDNEQFF
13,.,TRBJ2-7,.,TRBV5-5,TGTGCCAGCAGCTTGGCGGCAGCCTACGAGCAGTACTTC,CASSLAAAYEQYF
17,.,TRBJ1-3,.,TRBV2,TGTGCCAGCAGTGAATGGGGGCAGCCATCCGTAGGAAACACCATATATTTT,CASSEWGQPSVGNTIYF
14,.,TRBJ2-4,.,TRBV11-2,TGTGCCAGCAGCTCCAGACTAGCCAAAAACATTCAGTACTTC,CASSSRLAKNIQYF
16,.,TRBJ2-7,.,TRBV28,TGTGCCAGCAGTCCTCTTCAGACAGGCCGCTCCTACGAGCAGTACTTC,CASSPLQTGRSYEQYF
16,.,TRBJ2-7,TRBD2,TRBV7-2,TGTGCCAGCAGCTTACCGTCTAGCGGGAGGCCGAACGAGCAGTACTTC,CASSLPSSGRPNEQYF
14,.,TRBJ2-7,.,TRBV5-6,TGTGCCAGCAGCTCCCGGGACAATACCTACGAGCAGTACTTC,CASSSRDNTYEQYF
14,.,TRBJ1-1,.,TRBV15,TGTGCCACCAGCAGAGATAAGGGATATCTTGAAGCTTTCTTT,CATSRDKGYLEAFF
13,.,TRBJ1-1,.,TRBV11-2,TGTGCCAGCAGCTTAGAGTCGAACACTGAAGCTTTCTTT,CASSLESNTEAFF
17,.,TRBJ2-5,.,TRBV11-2,TGTGCCAGCAGCTTAGGCCCCCCCGGTCGTGGGGACGGGACCCAGTACTTC,CASSLGPPGRGDGTQYF
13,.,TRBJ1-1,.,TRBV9,TGTGCCAGCAGGGCGGAGGGTAACACTGAAGCTTTCTTT,CASRAEGNTEAFF
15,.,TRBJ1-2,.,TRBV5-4,TGTGCCAGCAGCTCACTTCGGGCAGGGTGGAGTGGCTACACCTTC,CASSSLRAGWSGYTF
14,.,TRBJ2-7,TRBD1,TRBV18,TGTGCCAGCTCTGGACAGGCGAGCTCCTACGAGCAGTACTTC,CASSGQASSYEQYF
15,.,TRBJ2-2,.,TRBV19,TGTGCCAGTAGTATCAAGGGCGGTTTAGTCGGGGAGCTGTTTTTT,CASSIKGGLVGELFF
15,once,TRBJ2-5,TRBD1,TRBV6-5,TGTGCCAGCAGTCTATTAGACAGGGGCGGAGAGACCCAGTACTTC,CASSLLDRGGETQYF
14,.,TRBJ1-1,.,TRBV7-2,TGTGCCAGCAGCTTAGCGCGGTTCAGAACTGAAGCTTTCTTT,CASSLARFRTEAFF
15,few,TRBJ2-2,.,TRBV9,TGTGCCAGCAGCACCCGACAGCCGAACACCGGGGAGCTGTTTTTT,CASSTRQPNTGELFF
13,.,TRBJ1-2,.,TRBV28,TGTGCCAGCAGTTTACCGCCCCCATCGGGCTACACCTTC,CASSLPPPSGYTF
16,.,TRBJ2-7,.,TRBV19,TGTGCCAGTAGTATAGACCCTCCGCCGACCTCCTACGAGCAGTACTTC,CASSIDPPPTSYEQYF
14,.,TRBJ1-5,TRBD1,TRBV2,TGTGCCAGCAGTGAGGACAGGGGCAGGCAGCCCCAGCATTTT,CASSEDRGRQPQHF
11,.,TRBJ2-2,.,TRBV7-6,TGTGCCAGCAGCTCCGGCGGGGAGCTGTTTTTT,CASSSGGELFF
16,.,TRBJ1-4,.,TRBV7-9,TGTGCCAGCAGCTTTCTTATGGGGAATAGGAATGAAAAACTGTTTTTT,CASSFLMGNRNEKLFF
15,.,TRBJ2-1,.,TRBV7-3,TGTGCCAGCAGCTTACTAGAGGGAACCTACAATGAGCAGTTCTTC,CASSLLEGTYNEQFF
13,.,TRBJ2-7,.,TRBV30,TGTGCCTGGCGCCGGGACCGTACCTACGAGCAGTACTTC,CAWRRDRTYEQYF
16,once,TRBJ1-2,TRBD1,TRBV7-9,TGTGCCAGCAGCTTAGCTGCCGGGACAGGGTTCTACGGCTACACCTTC,CASSLAAGTGFYGYTF
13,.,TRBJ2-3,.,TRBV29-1,TGCAGCGTTGAAGATCGGGTAGGGGATACGCAGTATTTT,CSVEDRVGDTQYF
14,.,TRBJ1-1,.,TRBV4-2,TGTGCCAGCAGCCAAGATCGTCGAACGGCTGAAGCTTTCTTT,CASSQDRRTAEAFF
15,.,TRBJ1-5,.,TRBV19,TGTGCCAGTAGTATCCGCCGGGACAGCAATCAGCCCCAGCATTTT,CASSIRRDSNQPQHF
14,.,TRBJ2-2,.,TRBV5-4,TGTGCCAGCAGCTTGTGGGGGGTGGCCGGGGAGCTGTTTTTT,CASSLWGVAGELFF
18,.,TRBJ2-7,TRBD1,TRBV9,TGTGCCAGCAGCGGGGGACAGGGTTGGTCTTCATTCACCCACGAGCAGTACTTC,CASSGGQGWSSFTHEQYF
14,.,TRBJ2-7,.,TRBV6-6,TGTGCCAGCAGCCGACAGGGAGGGAGCTACGAGCAGTACTTC,CASSRQGGSYEQYF
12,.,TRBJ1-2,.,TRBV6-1,TGTGCCAGCACGTTACAGGGTCATGGCTACACCTTC,CASTLQGHGYTF
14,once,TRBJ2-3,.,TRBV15,TGTGCCACCAGAAAGGCCTTTTTAGAAGATACGCAGTATTTT,CATRKAFLEDTQYF
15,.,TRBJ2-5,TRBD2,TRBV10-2,TGCGCCAGCAGTGAGACAAGCGGGAGGCGAGAGACCCAGTACTTC,CASSETSGRRETQYF
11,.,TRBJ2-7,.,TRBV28,TGTGCCAGCAGGGGGGGCTACGAGCAGTACTTC,CASRGGYEQYF
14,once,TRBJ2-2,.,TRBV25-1,TGTGCCAGCACACAGGGACAGAACACCGGGGAGCTGTTTTTT,CASTQGQNTGELFF
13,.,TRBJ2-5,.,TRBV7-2,TGTGCCAGCAGCTTAGTCGGAAAAGAGACCCAGTACTTC,CASSLVGKETQYF
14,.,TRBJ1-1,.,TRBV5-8,TGTGCCAGCACTCTTTTCCAAAGAAACACTGAAGCTTTCTTT,CASTLFQRNTEAFF